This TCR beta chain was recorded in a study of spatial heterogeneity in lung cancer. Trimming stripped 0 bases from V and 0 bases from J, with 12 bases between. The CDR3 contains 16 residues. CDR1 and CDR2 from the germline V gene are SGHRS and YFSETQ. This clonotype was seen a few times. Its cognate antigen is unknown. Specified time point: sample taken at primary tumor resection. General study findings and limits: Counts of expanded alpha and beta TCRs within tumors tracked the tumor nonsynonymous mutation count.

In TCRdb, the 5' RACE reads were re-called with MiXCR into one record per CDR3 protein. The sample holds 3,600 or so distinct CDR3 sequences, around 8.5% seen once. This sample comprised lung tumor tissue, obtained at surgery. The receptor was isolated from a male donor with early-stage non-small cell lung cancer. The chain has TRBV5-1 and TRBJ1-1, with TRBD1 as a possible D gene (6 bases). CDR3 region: CASSLGGGRMNTEAFF. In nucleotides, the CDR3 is TGCGCCAGCAGCTTGGGCGGGGGCCGGATGAACACTGAAGCTTTCTTT.